This T cell receptor (beta chain) derives from a study of blood T cell repertoires in COVID-19. Per the study methods: For nucleated cells, counts were estimated from reference gene primer amplification. Assay used: immunoSEQ multiplex PCR; TCRdb lists only in-frame clones, some missing. V and J calls and clone size come straight from that table; D and trimming were deduced from the DNA. Of around 86,000 clones listed, over 75% were seen once; the top ten hold 9.5% to 15%. Trimming left V 0 bases short and J 4 bases short, with 11 bases between. This CDR3 has 15 residues. The germline gives CDR1 MNHEY, CDR2 SVGAGI.

This sequence originates from a human donor in a cohort sampled during active COVID-19. The sample consisted of peripheral blood. This chain links TRBV6-5 with TRBJ2-3, with D possibly being TRBD2 (5 bases). As DNA, the CDR3 is TGTGCCAGCAGTTACTCGGCCATCGGGGCAGATACGCAGTATTTT. This encodes CASSYSAIGADTQYF.